The 4 T cell receptor beta chains below all came from one sample that was sequenced in a study of blood T cell repertoires in COVID-19 (dated by TCRdb to 2020 to 2021). The library came from the immunoSEQ multiplex PCR assay. As stored in TCRdb, this immuneACCESS dataset retains in-frame rearrangements with V and J assigned. A fraction of the clones does not appear; measured against another copy, unresolved V genes explain less than half of the discrepancy, and the remainder lacks a known reason. Within this sample are some 220,000 clones, with roughly 80% of them counted one time only. In total, the top ten clones hold 2% to 2.5% of the sample. The sequenced sample was peripheral blood. These receptors were obtained from a woman aged 60-75 years with acute or convalescent COVID-19.

This chain joins TRBV19 and TRBJ2-3, with 8 bases identical to TRBD1. The CDR3 is made up of 15 amino acids. V trimming: 5 bases; J trimming: 2 bases; junction bases outside the gene matches: 6. Germline CDR1 reads LNHDA; CDR2 reads SQIVND (reference sequence). In nucleotides, the CDR3 is TGTGCCAGTAGTTTCCGGGACAGGATCACAGATACGCAGTATTTT. Its translation: CASSFRDRITDTQYF.

To note about this clone: This sample also contains other DNA sequences that code for the same CDR3. V usage is TRBV5-1 and J usage is TRBJ2-3, with 8 bases identical to TRBD2. Trimming took 3 bases from V and 2 from J; bases not matched to a gene: 2. Germline V gene lookup returns CDR1 SGHRS and CDR2 YFSETQ. The CDR3 extends over 14 amino acids. CDR3 in amino acids: CASSSGGPTDTQYF. For the CDR3, the DNA is TGCGCCAGCAGCTCGGGGGGGCCCACAGATACGCAGTATTTT.

The genes are TRBV5-1 and TRBJ2-4; tentative D call: TRBD1 (5 bases). V was pared by 2 bases and J by 2 bases, with 8 bases between. This CDR3 is built from 14 residues. Germline lookup yields CDR1 SGHRS and CDR2 YFSETQ. The chain's CDR3 is CASSFDSTKNIQYF. CDR3 DNA sequence: TGCGCCAGCAGCTTCGACAGCACCAAAAACATTCAGTACTTC.

The chain links TRBV29-1 to TRBJ2-7; 9 nucleotides agree with TRBD1. The CDR3 contains 16 residues. Trimming removed 0 bases from V and 3 bases from J; junction bases left unmatched: 9. From germline, CDR1 is SQVTM and CDR2 ANQGSEA. The CDR3 DNA reads as TGCAGCGTTGAAGATCGGGGACAGGGTAATGTCTACGAGCAGTACTTC. Translating it yields CSVEDRGQGNVYEQYF.